A selection of T cell receptor beta chains follows, all from one sample in a study of T-cell memory formation after mild COVID-19. One entry per CDR3 protein, called by TCRdb with MiXCR from the 5' RACE reads. The sample has around 510,000 distinct CDR3 sequences, approximately 21% seen once. The specimen sequenced was PBMCs or a T cell subset sorted from them (not recorded which). Every receptor here comes from an adult woman who had mild COVID-19 (a few samples of this study predate the infection). Cell type and time point are not known. CDR3s include the opening cysteine and the closing phenylalanine or tryptophan. A D gene is named only where the DNA matches it firmly. Only part of the rows carry a size: once, few, many, or a class if the clone is expanded.

v_gene	abundance	d_gene	j_gene	CDR3nt	CDR3aa
TRBV7-2	-	-	TRBJ1-2	TGTGCCAGCAGCCTGAGGGAGCCCTTGCAGGGGGGCTACACCTTC	CASSLREPLQGGYTF
TRBV3-1	-	-	TRBJ1-2	TGTGCCAGCAGCCAAGACCTCGTTAACTATGGCTACACCTTC	CASSQDLVNYGYTF
TRBV7-2	few	-	TRBJ2-1	TGTGCCAGCAGCTTAGACGTTGGAGCCGAACAGTTCTTC	CASSLDVGAEQFF
TRBV5-5	few	TRBD1	TRBJ2-1	TGTGCCAGCAGGGACAGGTTGTTCAATGAGCAGTTCTTC	CASRDRLFNEQFF
TRBV10-3	-	-	TRBJ2-1	TGTGCCACCGGTAGTAGTGGCGATCGGGATGAGCAGTTCTTC	CATGSSGDRDEQFF
TRBV29-1	-	-	TRBJ2-3	TGCAGCGTTGAAGATGTAATAAGTTATTCAGATACGCAGTATTTT	CSVEDVISYSDTQYF
TRBV5-1	few	-	TRBJ2-5	TGCGCCAGCAGCTCGGGAGGGGGCGCAGGAGAGACCCAGTACTTC	CASSSGGGAGETQYF
TRBV2	-	TRBD2	TRBJ2-1	TGTGCCAGCCGAAGGACTAGCAGTGGTGAGCAGTTCTTC	CASRRTSSGEQFF
TRBV12-3/TRBV12-4	few	TRBD1	TRBJ1-1	TGTGCCAGCAGTACAGGGGCCTTGAACACTGAAGCTTTCTTT	CASSTGALNTEAFF
TRBV12-3/TRBV12-4	few	-	TRBJ1-1	TGTGCCAGCACCTCTTCGGGGGGGCCGGGGGCTGAAGCTTTCTTT	CASTSSGGPGAEAFF
TRBV7-2	once	TRBD1	TRBJ1-2	TGTGCCAGCAGCTTCACCGGGACAGGGGGTTCGACTGCTAACTATGGCTACACCTTC	CASSFTGTGGSTANYGYTF
TRBV7-8	few	TRBD1	TRBJ2-1	TGTGCCAGCAGCAAGGACAGGGGGCGCGATGAGCAGTTCTTC	CASSKDRGRDEQFF
TRBV2	-	TRBD2	TRBJ2-2	TGTGCCAGCAGCGGGACTAGCGGGGCCCCCGCGGAGCTGTTTTTT	CASSGTSGAPAELFF
TRBV6-5	few	TRBD1	TRBJ2-1	TGTGCCAGCAGTAGACAGGGCCTGGGCCTGGTCTTC	CASSRQGLGLVF
TRBV15	few	-	TRBJ2-7	TGTGCCACCAGCAGAGATCTAGCGCTGAACGAGCAGTACTTC	CATSRDLALNEQYF
TRBV6-6	many	TRBD2	TRBJ2-3	TGTGCCAGCAGTTACCTCGCGGGGGGGGATACGCAGTATTTT	CASSYLAGGDTQYF
TRBV9	few	TRBD2	TRBJ2-1	TGTGCCAGCAGCGATCGTTCAGCGGGAGGGTTCGACAATGAGCAGTTCTTC	CASSDRSAGGFDNEQFF
TRBV7-2	-	-	TRBJ1-5	TGTGCCAGCAGCCCGGCCAGGGGAGGTCAGCCCCAGCATTTT	CASSPARGGQPQHF
TRBV5-1	-	TRBD2	TRBJ2-5	TGCGCCAGCAGCTTAATTGGACTAGCAATGGAGACCCAGTACTTC	CASSLIGLAMETQYF
TRBV29-1	-	TRBD1	TRBJ2-2	TGCAGCGTTCACGGGACAGGGTTGACCGGGGAGCTGTTTTTT	CSVHGTGLTGELFF
TRBV4-3	few	-	TRBJ1-4	TGCGCCAGCAGCCAAGATCAAGGGATTTTTAATGAAAAACTGTTTTTT	CASSQDQGIFNEKLFF
TRBV7-2	-	TRBD1	TRBJ1-2	TGTGCCAGCAGCTCGGGGGACAGGGTGGGTGGCTACACCTTC	CASSSGDRVGGYTF
TRBV5-1	many	-	TRBJ2-1	TGCGCCAGCAGCTGGGGAGGCAGGGCCTCCTACAATGAGCAGTTCTTC	CASSWGGRASYNEQFF
TRBV20-1	few	TRBD2	TRBJ2-3	TGCAGTGCTAGGGGACTAGTTAGCACAGATACGCAGTATTTT	CSARGLVSTDTQYF
TRBV27	-	TRBD2	TRBJ2-7	TGTGCCAGCATTCCTAGCCTAGCGGGAGGGCCAGGAGAGCAGTACTTC	CASIPSLAGGPGEQYF
TRBV5-1	-	TRBD1	TRBJ2-3	TGCGCCAGCAGCCCAAGACAGGGGGGCCCAGATACGCAGTATTTT	CASSPRQGGPDTQYF
TRBV20-1	-	-	TRBJ2-7	TGCAGTGCTAGAGACCCGGGACTCCACAACTCCTACGAGCAGTACTTC	CSARDPGLHNSYEQYF
TRBV21-1	-	-	TRBJ1-1	TGTGCCAGCAGCAAAGCGTCGCCGGGGGCGGTTACTGAAGCTTTCTTT	CASSKASPGAVTEAFF
TRBV2	-	-	TRBJ1-1	TGTGCCAGCATTAAGGACGACACTGAAGCTTTCTTT	CASIKDDTEAFF
TRBV18	medium-sized	-	TRBJ1-1	TGTGCCAGCTCACCATCCCCTGCCCTCACTGAAGCTTTCTTT	CASSPSPALTEAFF
TRBV5-1	-	-	TRBJ1-1	TGCGCCAGCAGCTTGAACTCGAACACTGAAGCTTTCTTT	CASSLNSNTEAFF
TRBV7-7	-	-	TRBJ2-2	TGTGCCAGCAGCCCCGACAGTTTCGGGGAGCTGTTTTTT	CASSPDSFGELFF
TRBV12-3/TRBV12-4	-	TRBD2	TRBJ2-7	TGTGCCAGCAGGCACGGGGGGAGCTCCTACGAGCAGTACTTC	CASRHGGSSYEQYF
TRBV5-1	few	TRBD1	TRBJ2-7	TGCGCCAGCAGCCAAAAAGGACAGGGGTCGCACGAGCAGTACTTC	CASSQKGQGSHEQYF
TRBV5-5	-	-	TRBJ1-4	TGTGCCAGCAGCCTGAGGGGACCTAATGAAAAACTGTTTTTT	CASSLRGPNEKLFF
TRBV7-9	many	TRBD1	TRBJ2-1	TGTGCCAGCAGCCCAGGGGGCTACAATGAGCAGTTCTTC	CASSPGGYNEQFF
TRBV11-2	few	TRBD1	TRBJ2-4	TGTGCCAGCAGCTTAGGGCATTCTACAGGGGGGACTGTCTTTCTAGCCAAAAACATTCAGTACTTC	CASSLGHSTGGTVFLAKNIQYF
TRBV11-2	-	TRBD2	TRBJ2-3	TGTGCCAGCAGCTCTTGGACTAGCGGGGGATACACAGATACGCAGTATTTT	CASSSWTSGGYTDTQYF
TRBV12-3/TRBV12-4	once	-	TRBJ1-4	TGTGCCAGCAGTTTTATTTCTGAAAAACTGTTTTTT	CASSFISEKLFF
TRBV5-6	-	TRBD2	TRBJ2-7	TGTGCCAGCAGCTTGGGACTAGCGGAGAAAGGAGATCATTACGAGCAGTACTTC	CASSLGLAEKGDHYEQYF
TRBV6-5	few	-	TRBJ1-1	TGTGCCAGCAGTTACTCGGGAGGGGGGAGCACTGAAGCTTTCTTT	CASSYSGGGSTEAFF
TRBV3-1	-	-	TRBJ2-3	TGTGCCAGCAGCCAAGGGATGGCAGATACGCAGTATTTT	CASSQGMADTQYF
TRBV29-1	few	-	TRBJ2-1	TGCAGCGTCTCAAGGGCGCCCCCCCCGTTCTTC	CSVSRAPPPFF
TRBV6-2/TRBV6-3	-	TRBD1	TRBJ1-1	TGTGCCAGCAGTTACTCCACAGGGGGATGGACTGAAGCTTTCTTT	CASSYSTGGWTEAFF
TRBV30	few	-	TRBJ2-1	TGTGCCTGGACCGGGACGGGAACCCCGACCTACAATGAGCAGTTCTTC	CAWTGTGTPTYNEQFF
TRBV7-2	few	-	TRBJ2-7	TGTGCCAGCAGCTTACATCAGGGCGGTTACGAGCAGTACTTC	CASSLHQGGYEQYF
TRBV24-1	-	TRBD1	TRBJ2-2	TGTGCCACCAGTACAGGGGGAACCGGGGAGCTGTTTTTT	CATSTGGTGELFF
TRBV29-1	-	-	TRBJ2-7	TGCAGCGTGGAAACAGGGTCCAGCGCGACCGGCGAGCAGTACTTC	CSVETGSSATGEQYF
TRBV29-1	few	-	TRBJ2-3	TGCAGCGTTCCCGGGGTAAACACAGATACGCAGTATTTT	CSVPGVNTDTQYF
TRBV4-1	-	-	TRBJ1-4	TGCGCCAGCAGAACCGGGACCGCTAATGAAAAACTGTTTTTT	CASRTGTANEKLFF
TRBV19	few	-	TRBJ2-3	TGTGCCAGTACCCCAACAGGGACAGATACGCAGTATTTT	CASTPTGTDTQYF